This T cell receptor beta chain emerged from a study of blood T cell repertoires in COVID-19. After removal of 3 bases from V and 1 base from J, the junction contained 7 bases not matched to a gene. CDR1 is MNHNS, CDR2 SASEGT, per germline. CDR3 length: 18 amino acids. Generated by immunoSEQ multiplex PCR, the TCRdb table keeps only in-frame clones and is missing some. The sample holds 7,500 to 8,500 clones, more than 60% seen once. This clone came up once. This receptor was identified in a human donor in a cohort sampled during active COVID-19. Sample: peripheral blood. V is TRBV6-1 and J is TRBJ2-3, with 13 bases that match TRBD2. The CDR3 here is CASSEILAGGPGTDTQYF. The CDR3 bases are TGTGCCAGCAGTGAGATACTAGCGGGAGGGCCCGGCACAGATACGCAGTATTTT.